These T cell receptor beta chains were read from a single sample in a study of beta chain features in type 1 diabetes. Profiled with immunoSEQ multiplex PCR; TCRdb holds only in-frame clones, not every one. The sample carries roughly 330,000 clones, more than 9.5% recorded once. The sequenced sample consisted of naive CD4+ T cells from blood. Receptors were obtained from a woman in her 30s in good health. Each CDR3 is given with its conserved first and last residue. A D gene is named only where the DNA matches it firmly. Expanded clones get a size class; other rows say once, few or many, or leave the size out.

clone size	D gene	V gene	J gene	CDR3 protein	CDR3 DNA
.	TRBD1	TRBV7-8	TRBJ2-1	CASSLRQGVLNEQFF	TGTGCCAGCAGCTTAAGGCAGGGGGTCTTAAATGAGCAGTTCTTC
few	TRBD1	TRBV5-4	TRBJ1-2	CASSLGQGEGYTF	TGTGCCAGCAGCTTGGGCCAGGGGGAAGGCTACACCTTC
.	TRBD1	TRBV5-1	TRBJ2-2	CASSSTGGVGGELFF	TGCGCCAGCAGCTCGACAGGGGGTGTTGGCGGGGAGCTGTTTTTT
.	TRBD1	TRBV29-1	TRBJ1-1	CSVVSGGNTEAFF	TGCAGCGTTGTATCAGGGGGTAACACTGAAGCCTTCTTT
few	.	TRBV7-3	TRBJ2-1	CASSLTEPDSLLFF	TGTGCCAGCAGCTTAACCGAACCCGACTCATTGCTGTTCTTC
.	TRBD2	TRBV7-2	TRBJ2-7	CASSSGRLSEQYF	TGTGCCAGCAGTAGCGGGAGACTATCCGAGCAGTACTTC
few	.	TRBV11-2	TRBJ1-5	CASSLDSSNQPQHF	TGTGCCAGCAGCCTGGACAGTAGCAATCAGCCCCAGCATTTT
few	.	TRBV10-3	TRBJ2-7	CAISREGGSYEQYF	TGTGCCATCAGTCGAGAGGGTGGAAGCTACGAGCAGTACTTC
.	TRBD2	TRBV4-3	TRBJ2-1	CASSLGLAGVIYNEQFF	TGCGCCAGCAGCCTAGGACTAGCGGGAGTTATCTACAATGAGCAGTTCTTC
few	TRBD2	TRBV19	TRBJ2-2	CASLWGGPNTGELFF	TGTGCCAGCCTATGGGGGGGACCGAACACCGGGGAGCTGTTTTTT
.	.	TRBV19	TRBJ2-5	CASSSQGEETQYF	TGTGCCAGTAGTTCACAGGGAGAAGAGACCCAGTACTTC
few	TRBD1	TRBV6-6	TRBJ2-7	CASEDRAAHEQYF	TGTGCCAGTGAGGACAGGGCGGCGCACGAGCAGTACTTC
.	.	TRBV7-3	TRBJ2-1	CASSSNYNNEQFF	TGTGCCAGCAGCTCCAACTATAACAATGAGCAGTTCTTC
few	TRBD1	TRBV7-2	TRBJ2-1	CASSWQGDEQFF	TGTGCCAGCAGCTGGCAGGGGGATGAGCAGTTCTTC
.	.	TRBV7-8	TRBJ2-7	CASSQALSPIEQYF	TGTGCCAGCAGCCAGGCCCTATCCCCGATCGAGCAGTACTTC
.	.	TRBV7-2	TRBJ2-2	CASSLGESWVAGELFF	TGTGCCAGCAGCTTGGGAGAGTCCTGGGTGGCCGGGGAGCTGTTTTTT
.	TRBD1	TRBV28	TRBJ2-4	CASLGTGVKNIQYF	TGTGCCAGCCTCGGGACAGGGGTCAAAAACATTCAGTACTTC
few	TRBD2	TRBV28	TRBJ2-7	CASSLKGLAGDYEQYF	TGTGCCAGCAGCCTAAAGGGACTAGCGGGAGACTACGAGCAGTACTTC
.	TRBD2	TRBV7-9	TRBJ2-3	CASSLGSSGKRDTQYF	TGTGCCAGCAGCTTAGGTTCTAGCGGGAAACGAGATACGCAGTATTTT
.	TRBD1	TRBV28	TRBJ2-3	CASSFRPGQGLDTQYF	TGTGCCAGCAGTTTCCGACCGGGACAGGGGTTAGATACGCAGTATTTT
few	.	TRBV28	TRBJ2-7	CASSWTGNSYEQYF	TGTGCCAGCAGTTGGACGGGGAACTCCTACGAGCAGTACTTC
few	TRBD1	TRBV6-5	TRBJ2-3	CASSYSYRGPDTQYF	TGTGCCAGCAGTTACTCTTACAGGGGGCCAGATACGCAGTATTTT
.	.	TRBV28	TRBJ1-5	CASSLRHQPQHF	TGTGCCAGCAGTCTGAGGCATCAGCCCCAGCATTTT
many	.	TRBV4-3	TRBJ2-3	CASSQEAQGTDTQYF	TGCGCCAGCAGCCAAGAAGCGCAGGGAACAGATACGCAGTATTTT
few	TRBD2	TRBV4-3	TRBJ2-2	CASRVLAGGPSGELFF	TGCGCCAGCAGAGTACTAGCGGGAGGGCCGTCCGGGGAGCTGTTTTTT
.	TRBD2	TRBV15	TRBJ2-7	CATSRDRGTSLYEQYF	TGTGCCACCAGCAGAGATCGGGGGACTAGTCTCTACGAGCAGTACTTC
few	TRBD1	TRBV30	TRBJ1-5	CAWSPGQFNQPQHF	TGTGCCTGGAGTCCGGGACAGTTCAATCAGCCCCAGCATTTT
few	TRBD2	TRBV7-8	TRBJ2-1	CASSELGLAGGSYNEQFF	TGTGCCAGCAGCGAACTGGGCCTAGCGGGAGGATCCTACAATGAGCAGTTCTTC
.	.	TRBV5-6	TRBJ2-4	CASSFSGAKNIQYF	TGTGCCAGCAGCTTTAGCGGAGCCAAAAACATTCAGTACTTC
.	.	TRBV6-5	TRBJ2-3	CASRVRGPADTQYF	TGTGCCAGCAGGGTCAGGGGACCGGCAGATACGCAGTATTTT
.	.	TRBV28	TRBJ1-1	CASSPPGGTEAFF	TGTGCCAGCAGTCCCCCGGGGGGCACTGAAGCTTTCTTT
few	.	TRBV7-9	TRBJ1-3	CASSLGGHSGNTIYF	TGTGCCAGCAGCTTAGGCGGGCACTCTGGAAACACCATATATTTT
few	TRBD2	TRBV19	TRBJ2-7	CASSSTSGIPIYEQYF	TGTGCCAGTAGCTCGACTAGCGGGATACCTATCTACGAGCAGTACTTC
.	.	TRBV21-1	TRBJ2-7	CASSKFREGLGEQYF	TGTGCCAGCAGCAAATTTCGGGAGGGCCTAGGCGAGCAGTACTTC
few	TRBD2	TRBV30	TRBJ2-2	CAWSRASGRALGTGELFF	TGTGCCTGGAGCAGGGCTAGCGGGAGGGCCCTCGGCACCGGGGAGCTGTTTTTT
.	TRBD2	TRBV7-3	TRBJ2-2	CASSRTGLAGGRTGELFF	TGTGCCAGCAGCAGAACGGGACTAGCGGGAGGGCGAACCGGGGAGCTGTTTTTT
few	TRBD1	TRBV20-1	TRBJ1-2	CRGTGGDGYTF	TGCAGAGGGACAGGGGGCGATGGCTACACCTTC
.	.	TRBV15	TRBJ1-1	CATSRVSGENTEAFF	TGTGCCACCAGCAGAGTATCGGGGGAGAACACTGAAGCTTTCTTT
few	.	TRBV19	TRBJ2-5	CASRKRDIEGETQYF	TGTGCCAGTCGCAAACGGGACATCGAGGGAGAGACCCAGTACTTC
.	.	TRBV14	TRBJ2-7	CASSQHYRGEQYF	TGTGCCAGCAGCCAACACTATAGGGGCGAGCAGTACTTC
few	.	TRBV5-1	TRBJ2-5	CASSLVAEQETQYF	TGCGCCAGCAGCTTGGTGGCGGAACAAGAGACCCAGTACTTC
.	.	TRBV4-3	TRBJ2-5	CASSQDTGYGTQYF	TGCGCCAGCAGCCAAGATACAGGGTACGGGACCCAGTACTTC
once	.	TRBV7-9	TRBJ2-5	CASSLREETQYF	TGTGCCAGCAGCTTACGGGAAGAGACCCAGTACTTC
few	TRBD1	TRBV18	TRBJ2-3	CASSPIDRGPDTQYF	TGTGCCAGCTCACCTATAGACAGGGGGCCCGATACGCAGTATTTT
few	TRBD1	TRBV30	TRBJ2-7	CAWSPYGTGAYEQYF	TGTGCCTGGAGTCCCTACGGGACAGGGGCTTACGAGCAGTACTTC
few	.	TRBV4-1	TRBJ1-1	CASSQVVRTEAFF	TGCGCCAGCAGCCAAGTCGTGCGCACTGAAGCTTTCTTT